The source of this TCR beta chain is a study of PD-1 blockade in classical Hodgkin lymphoma. Sequenced by immunoSEQ multiplex PCR; TCRdb stores in-frame clones only, minus some. The table includes around 91,000 clones, about nine tenths detected once. Exposure to brentuximab vedotin varied, and each patient had relapsed following autologous stem cell transplantation. The CDR3 length is 13 residues. V gave up 3 bases and J gave up 3 bases, with 11 bases separating them. The V gene's germline CDR1 is GTSNPN and CDR2 SVGIG (reference sequence). Of note for this clone: The antigen is not known.

Study conclusions and caveats: Whereas CD4+ TCR diversity had risen significantly by C4D1, CD8+ TCR diversity had not. Although disease activity or prior therapy may be involved, causes of the repertoire differences remain undefined.

This receptor was identified in a human donor with classical Hodgkin lymphoma. Sequencing used peripheral blood mononuclear cells (PBMCs), obtained at baseline. The V gene is TRBV30, the J gene TRBJ1-1; D gene unclear. CDR3 amino acids: CAWSKGVDTEAFF. CDR3 DNA: TGTGCCTGGAGCAAAGGAGTGGACACTGAAGCTTTCTTT.